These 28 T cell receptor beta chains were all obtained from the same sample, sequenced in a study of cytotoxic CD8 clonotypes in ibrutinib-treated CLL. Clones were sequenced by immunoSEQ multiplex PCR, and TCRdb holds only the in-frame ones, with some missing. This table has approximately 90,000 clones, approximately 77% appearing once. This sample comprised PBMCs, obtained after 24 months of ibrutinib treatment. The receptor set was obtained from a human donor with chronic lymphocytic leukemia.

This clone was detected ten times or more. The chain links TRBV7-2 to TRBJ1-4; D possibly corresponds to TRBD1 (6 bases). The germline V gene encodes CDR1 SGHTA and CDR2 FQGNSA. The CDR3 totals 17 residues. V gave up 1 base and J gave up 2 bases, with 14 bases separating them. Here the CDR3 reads CASSLDTGRGTNEKLFF. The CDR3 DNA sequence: TGTGCCAGCAGCTTAGATACAGGGCGTGGGACTAATGAAAAACTGTTTTTT.

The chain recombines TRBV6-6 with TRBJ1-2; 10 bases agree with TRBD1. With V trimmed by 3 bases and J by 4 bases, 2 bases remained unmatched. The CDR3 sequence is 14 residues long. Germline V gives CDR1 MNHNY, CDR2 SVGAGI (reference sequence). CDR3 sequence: CASSYGTGVYGYTF. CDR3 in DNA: TGTGCCAGCAGTTATGGGACAGGGGTCTATGGCTACACCTTC.

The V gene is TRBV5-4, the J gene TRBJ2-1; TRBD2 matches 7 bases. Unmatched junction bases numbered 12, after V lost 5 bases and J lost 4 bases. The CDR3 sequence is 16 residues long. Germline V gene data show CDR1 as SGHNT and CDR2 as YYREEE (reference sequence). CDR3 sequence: CASSKTSSLLYNEQFF. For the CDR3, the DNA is TGTGCCAGCAGTAAGACTAGCTCGCTTTTATACAATGAGCAGTTCTTC.

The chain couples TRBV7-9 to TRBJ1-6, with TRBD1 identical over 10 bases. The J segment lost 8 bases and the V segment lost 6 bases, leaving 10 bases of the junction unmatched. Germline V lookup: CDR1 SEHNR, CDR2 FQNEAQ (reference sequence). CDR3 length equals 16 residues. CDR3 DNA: TGTGCCAGCAGTTTGCTGGGACAGGGGATGGATTCACCCCTCCACTTT. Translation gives CASSLLGQGMDSPLHF.

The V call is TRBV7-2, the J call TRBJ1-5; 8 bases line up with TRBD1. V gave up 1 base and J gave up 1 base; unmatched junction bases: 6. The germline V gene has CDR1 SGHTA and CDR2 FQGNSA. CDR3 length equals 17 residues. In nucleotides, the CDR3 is TGTGCCAGCAGCTTAGGGGACAGGCGCTACAGCAATCAGCCCCAGCATTTT. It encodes CASSLGDRRYSNQPQHF.

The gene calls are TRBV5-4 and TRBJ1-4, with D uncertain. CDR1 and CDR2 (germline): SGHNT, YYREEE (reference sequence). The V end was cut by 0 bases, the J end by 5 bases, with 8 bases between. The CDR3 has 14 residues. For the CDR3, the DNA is TGTGCCAGCAGCTTGGGTACAGTAAATGAAAAACTGTTTTTT. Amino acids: CASSLGTVNEKLFF. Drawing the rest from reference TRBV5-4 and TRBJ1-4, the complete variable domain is ETGVTQSPTHLIKTRGQQVTLRCSSQSGHNTVSWYQQALGQGPQFIFQYYREEENGRGNFPPRFSGLQFPNYSSELNVNALELDDSALYLCASSLGTVNEKLFFGSGTQLSVL.

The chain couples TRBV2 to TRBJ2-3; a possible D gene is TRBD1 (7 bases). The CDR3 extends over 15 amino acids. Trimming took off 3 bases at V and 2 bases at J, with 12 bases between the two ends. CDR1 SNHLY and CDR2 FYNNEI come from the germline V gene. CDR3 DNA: TGTGCCAGCAGTGACCCAGGGGGGAACACAGATACGCAGTATTTT. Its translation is CASSDPGGNTDTQYF. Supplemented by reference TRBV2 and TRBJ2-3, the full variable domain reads EPEVTQTPSHQVTQMGQEVILRCVPISNHLYFYWYRQILGQKVEFLVSFYNNEISEKSEIFDDQFSVERPDGSNFTLKIRSTKLEDSAMYFCASSDPGGNTDTQYFGPGTRLTVL.

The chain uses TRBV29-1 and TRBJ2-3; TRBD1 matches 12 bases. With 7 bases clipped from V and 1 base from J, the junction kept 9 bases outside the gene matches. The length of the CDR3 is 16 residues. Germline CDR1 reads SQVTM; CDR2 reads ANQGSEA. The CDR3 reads CSEAGDRGLGTDTQYF. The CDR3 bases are TGCAGCGAGGCCGGGGACAGGGGGCTTGGCACAGATACGCAGTATTTT.

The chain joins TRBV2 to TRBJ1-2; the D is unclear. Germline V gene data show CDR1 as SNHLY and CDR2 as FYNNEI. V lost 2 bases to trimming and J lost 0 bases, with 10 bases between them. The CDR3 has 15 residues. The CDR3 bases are TGTGCCAGCAGTGAATTCCGTCTAGCTAACTATGGCTACACCTTC. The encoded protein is CASSEFRLANYGYTF.

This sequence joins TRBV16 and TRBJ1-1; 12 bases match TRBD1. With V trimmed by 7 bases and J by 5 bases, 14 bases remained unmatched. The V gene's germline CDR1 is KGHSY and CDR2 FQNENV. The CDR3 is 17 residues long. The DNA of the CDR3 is TGTGCCAGCACTCCTCACGGGACAGGGGGCTTAGATACTGAAGCTTTCTTT. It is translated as CASTPHGTGGLDTEAFF.

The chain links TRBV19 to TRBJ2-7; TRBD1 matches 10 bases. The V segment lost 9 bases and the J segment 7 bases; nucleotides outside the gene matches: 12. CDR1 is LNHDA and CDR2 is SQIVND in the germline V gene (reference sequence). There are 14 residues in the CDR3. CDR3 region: CASSHRDRGREQYF. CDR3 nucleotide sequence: TGTGCCAGCTCGCACCGGGACAGGGGCCGGGAGCAGTACTTC.

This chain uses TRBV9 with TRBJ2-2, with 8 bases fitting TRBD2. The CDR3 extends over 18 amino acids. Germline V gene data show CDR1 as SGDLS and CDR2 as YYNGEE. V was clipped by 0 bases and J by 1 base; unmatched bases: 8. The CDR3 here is CASSVGSASGRNTGELFF. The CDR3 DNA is TGTGCCAGCAGCGTAGGTTCGGCTAGCGGGCGGAACACCGGGGAGCTGTTTTTT.

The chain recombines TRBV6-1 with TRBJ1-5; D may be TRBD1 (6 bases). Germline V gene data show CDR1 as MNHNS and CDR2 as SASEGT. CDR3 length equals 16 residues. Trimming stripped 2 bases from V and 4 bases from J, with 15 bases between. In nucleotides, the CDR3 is TGTGCCAGCAGTGAATCCCCACCAAGGGGGAATCAGCCCCAGCATTTT. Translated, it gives CASSESPPRGNQPQHF.

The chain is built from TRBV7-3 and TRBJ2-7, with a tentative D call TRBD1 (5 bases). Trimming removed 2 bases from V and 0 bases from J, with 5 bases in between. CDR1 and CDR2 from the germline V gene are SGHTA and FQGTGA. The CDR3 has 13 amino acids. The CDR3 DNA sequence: TGTGCCAGCAGCTTAGGGGCCTCCTACGAGCAGTACTTC. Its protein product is CASSLGASYEQYF.

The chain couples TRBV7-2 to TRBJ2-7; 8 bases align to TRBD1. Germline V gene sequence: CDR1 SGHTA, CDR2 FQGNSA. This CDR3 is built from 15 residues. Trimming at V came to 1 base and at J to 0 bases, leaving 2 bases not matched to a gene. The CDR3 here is CASSLDTGGSYEQYF. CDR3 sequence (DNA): TGTGCCAGCAGCTTAGATACAGGGGGCTCCTACGAGCAGTACTTC.

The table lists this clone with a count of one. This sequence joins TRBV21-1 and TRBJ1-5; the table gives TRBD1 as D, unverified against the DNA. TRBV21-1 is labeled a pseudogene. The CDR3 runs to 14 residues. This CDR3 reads CASSLDRGRQPQHF. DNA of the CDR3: TGTGCCAGCAGCCTTGACAGGGGACGGCAGCCCCAGCATTTT.

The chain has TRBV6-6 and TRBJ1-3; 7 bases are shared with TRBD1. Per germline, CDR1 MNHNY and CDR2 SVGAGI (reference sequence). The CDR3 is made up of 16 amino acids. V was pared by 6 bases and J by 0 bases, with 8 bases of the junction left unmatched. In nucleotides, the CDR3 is TGTGCCAGCAGCTCTAGGGACAGTAACTCTGGAAACACCATATATTTT. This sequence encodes CASSSRDSNSGNTIYF.

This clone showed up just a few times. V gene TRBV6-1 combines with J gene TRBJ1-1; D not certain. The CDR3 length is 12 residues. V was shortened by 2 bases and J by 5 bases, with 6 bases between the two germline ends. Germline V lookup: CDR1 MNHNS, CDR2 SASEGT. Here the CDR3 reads CASSESRTEAFF. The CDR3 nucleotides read TGTGCCAGCAGTGAATCCAGGACTGAAGCTTTCTTT.

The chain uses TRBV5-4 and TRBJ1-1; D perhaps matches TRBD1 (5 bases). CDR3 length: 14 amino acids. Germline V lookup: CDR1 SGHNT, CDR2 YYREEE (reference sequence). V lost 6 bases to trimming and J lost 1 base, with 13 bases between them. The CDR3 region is CASTPGTRNTEAFF. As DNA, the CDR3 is TGTGCCAGCACCCCGGGGACCAGGAACACTGAAGCTTTCTTT.

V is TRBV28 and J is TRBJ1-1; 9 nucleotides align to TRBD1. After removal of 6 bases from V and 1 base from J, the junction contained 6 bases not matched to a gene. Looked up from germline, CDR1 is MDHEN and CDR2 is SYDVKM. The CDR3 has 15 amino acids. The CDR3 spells CASSKTGGGNTEAFF. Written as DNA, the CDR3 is TGTGCCAGCAGCAAGACAGGGGGAGGGAACACTGAAGCTTTCTTT. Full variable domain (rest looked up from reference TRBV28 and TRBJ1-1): DVKVTQSSRYLVKRTGEKVFLECVQDMDHENMFWYRQDPGLGLRLIYFSYDVKMKEKGDIPEGYSVSREKKERFSLILESASTNQTSMYLCASSKTGGGNTEAFFGQGTRLTVV.

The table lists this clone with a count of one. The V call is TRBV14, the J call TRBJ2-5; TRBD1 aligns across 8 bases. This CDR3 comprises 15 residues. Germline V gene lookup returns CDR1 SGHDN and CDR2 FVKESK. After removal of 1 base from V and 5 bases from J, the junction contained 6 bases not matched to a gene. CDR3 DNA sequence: TGTGCCAGCAGCCAAGTTGGACAGGGTAGGGAGACCCAGTACTTC. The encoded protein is CASSQVGQGRETQYF.

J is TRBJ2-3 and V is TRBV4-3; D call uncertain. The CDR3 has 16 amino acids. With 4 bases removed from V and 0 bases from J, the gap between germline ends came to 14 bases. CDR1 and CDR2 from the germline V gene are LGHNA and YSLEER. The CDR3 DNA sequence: TGCGCCAGCAGCCCCACTGGCTGGTCTAGCACAGATACGCAGTATTTT. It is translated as CASSPTGWSSTDTQYF.

CDR3 sequence reads: CASSPGIGSVRTQYF. The CDR3 DNA reads as TGTGCCAGCTCACCGGGTATAGGAAGCGTACGGACCCAGTACTTC. V is TRBV18 and J is TRBJ2-5; D unclear. The V and J ends lost 3 bases and 7 bases respectively, with 18 bases between them. Germline values: CDR1 KGHSH, CDR2 LQKENI. The CDR3 is made up of 15 amino acids.

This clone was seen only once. CDR3 region: CSVAPGQGVEQYF. The DNA of the CDR3 is TGCAGCGTGGCCCCGGGACAGGGTGTCGAGCAGTACTTC. V usage is TRBV29-1 and J usage is TRBJ2-7, with 9 bases matching TRBD1. CDR1 is SQVTM and CDR2 is ANQGSEA in the germline V gene. Germline trimming cut 6 bases from V and 6 bases from J; bases unmatched to any gene: 9. The CDR3 runs 13 residues.

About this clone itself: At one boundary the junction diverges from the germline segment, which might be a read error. CDR3 sequence: CASSRNRDPNF. The CDR3 DNA follows: TGCGCCAGCAGTCGGAACCGGGACCCAAACTTC. This chain joins TRBV23-1 and TRBJ2-7; D assignment may be TRBD1 or TRBD2 (5 bases each). TRBV23-1 qualifies as an ORF whose function is uncertain. The CDR3 is made up of 11 amino acids.

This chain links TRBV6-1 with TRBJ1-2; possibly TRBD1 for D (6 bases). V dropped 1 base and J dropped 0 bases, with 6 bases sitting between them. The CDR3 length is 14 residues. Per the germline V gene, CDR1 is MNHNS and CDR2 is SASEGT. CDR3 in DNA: TGTGCCAGCAGTGAAGGGACAGCTAACTATGGCTACACCTTC. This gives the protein CASSEGTANYGYTF.

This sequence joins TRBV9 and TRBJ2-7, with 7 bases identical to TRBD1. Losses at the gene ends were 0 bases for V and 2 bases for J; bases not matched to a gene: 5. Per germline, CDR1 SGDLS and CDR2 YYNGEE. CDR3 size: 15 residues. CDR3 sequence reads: CASSVGDRPTYEQYF. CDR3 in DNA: TGTGCCAGCAGCGTAGGGGACAGACCCACCTACGAGCAGTACTTC.

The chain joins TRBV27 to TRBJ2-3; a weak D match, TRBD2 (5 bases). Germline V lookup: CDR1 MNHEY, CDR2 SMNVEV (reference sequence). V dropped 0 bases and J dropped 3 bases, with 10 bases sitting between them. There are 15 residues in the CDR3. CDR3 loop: CASSLSTPGTDTQYF. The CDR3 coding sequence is TGTGCCAGCAGTTTATCGACTCCGGGGACAGATACGCAGTATTTT.